The 5 T cell receptor beta chains below were found in one sample sequenced in a study of early T cells in non-severe SARS-CoV-2 infection. One entry per CDR3 protein results from TCRdb running MiXCR on the 5' RACE reads. The data hold about 55,000 distinct CDR3 sequences, with 12% observed a single time. The specimen sequenced was whole blood. The receptor set was obtained from an adult who was a healthcare worker with PCR-confirmed SARS-CoV-2 infection or an uninfected control (not recorded which).

This clonotype was seen many times. This rearrangement joins TRBV20-1 to TRBJ1-6; the D is unclear. The germline V gene encodes CDR1 DFQATT and CDR2 SNEGSKA (reference sequence). The V gene lost 0 bases and the J gene lost 10 bases, with 10 bases spanning the gap. The CDR3 runs to 13 residues. This chain's CDR3 is CSARDGLDSPLHF. The DNA of the CDR3 is TGCAGTGCTAGAGATGGGTTAGACTCACCCCTCCACTTT.

The gene calls are TRBV20-1 and TRBJ2-3; 7 nucleotides align to TRBD2. The CDR3 is 12 amino acids. The germline CDR1 and CDR2 sequences are DFQATT and SNEGSKA (reference sequence). V shed 8 bases, J shed 1 base, and the junction held 3 bases outside the gene matches. The CDR3 sequence is CSPAGGTDTQYF. Written as DNA, the CDR3 is TGCAGTCCCGCGGGGGGCACAGATACGCAGTATTTT.

This clonotype was counted many times. The chain is built from TRBV18 and TRBJ2-5; D is undetermined. The CDR3 contains 12 residues. V was cut by 3 bases and J by 4 bases, with 6 bases left in between. Germline V CDR1 and CDR2: KGHSH, LQKENI. DNA of the CDR3: TGTGCCAGCTCACCCTTCGGAGAGACCCAGTACTTC. Protein product: CASSPFGETQYF.

In this sample, this clonotype turned up many times. The chain has TRBV20-1 and TRBJ1-2; unclear D gene. CDR1 and CDR2 from the germline V gene are DFQATT and SNEGSKA (reference sequence). The CDR3 covers 14 residues. Trimming cost V 0 bases and J 4 bases, with 12 bases left between them. The CDR3 spells CSARDPQFFYGYTF. CDR3 coding DNA: TGCAGTGCTAGAGATCCGCAGTTTTTCTATGGCTACACCTTC.

The rearrangement links TRBV6-1 to TRBJ2-7, with D perhaps matching TRBD2 (6 bases). The V and J ends lost 2 bases and 4 bases respectively, with 9 bases between them. The germline gives CDR1 MNHNS, CDR2 SASEGT. This CDR3 has 13 residues. CDR3 DNA sequence: TGTGCCAGCAGTGAATCCCGGGGGTACGAGCAGTACTTC. This translates into CASSESRGYEQYF.